The clone carrying this T cell receptor (beta chain) was detected once. Treatment reported: over 15 received Ad26.COV2.S at low or high dose, single or two shots; about 5 received placebo; per-sample allocation not given. Specimens were obtained on day 63 following the first vaccine or placebo injection. Recruitment in Boston yielded a donor of adult age, 18-55 years. The V end was cut by 6 bases, the J end by 8 bases, with 16 bases between. There are 13 residues in the CDR3. Germline CDR1 reads SNHLY; CDR2 reads FYNNEI. The data were taken from a study of Ad26.COV2.S vaccination and SARS-CoV-2 variants. Assay: immunoSEQ multiplex PCR; the TCRdb copy retains only in-frame clones and omits some. This sample has 400,000 to 500,000 clones, with 89% found just once.

The rearrangement uses TRBV2 and TRBJ1-2; TRBD1 might be the D (5 bases). This specimen consisted of peripheral blood, obtained in a trial of Ad26.COV2.S vaccine versus placebo. This receptor was taken from a person aged 18-60 years who received the Ad26.COV2.S COVID-19 vaccine or a placebo. The CDR3 DNA is TGTGCCAGCAGGCCGCAGGGTGGAGGCGGCTACACCTTC. Residues: CASRPQGGGGYTF.